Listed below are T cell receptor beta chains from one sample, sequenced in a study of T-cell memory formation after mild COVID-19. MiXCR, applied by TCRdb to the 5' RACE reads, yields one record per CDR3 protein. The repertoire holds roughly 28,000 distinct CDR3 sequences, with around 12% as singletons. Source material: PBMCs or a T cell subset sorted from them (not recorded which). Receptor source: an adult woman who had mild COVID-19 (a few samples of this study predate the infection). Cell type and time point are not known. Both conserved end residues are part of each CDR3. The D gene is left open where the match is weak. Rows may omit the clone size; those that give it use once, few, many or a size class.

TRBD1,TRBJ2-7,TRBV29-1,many,CSVVDRGRGYEQYF,TGCAGCGTTGTGGACAGGGGGCGAGGGTACGAGCAGTACTTC
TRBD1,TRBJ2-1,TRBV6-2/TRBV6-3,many,CASSYSDRGRSHNNEQFF,TGTGCCAGCAGTTACTCTGACAGGGGGCGCTCACATAACAATGAGCAGTTCTTC
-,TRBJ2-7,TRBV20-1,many,CSARGGGVSPSYEQYF,TGCAGTGCTAGAGGGGGTGGGGTCTCTCCCTCCTACGAGCAGTACTTC
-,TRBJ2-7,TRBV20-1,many,CSASPGYSYEQYF,TGCAGTGCTAGCCCGGGTTACTCCTACGAGCAGTACTTC
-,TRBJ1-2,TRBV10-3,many,CAISETTALNGYTF,TGTGCCATCAGTGAAACCACGGCCTTAAATGGCTACACCTTC
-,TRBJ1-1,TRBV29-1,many,CSVDAGRKSAEAFF,TGCAGCGTTGATGCGGGCCGAAAGAGCGCTGAAGCTTTCTTT
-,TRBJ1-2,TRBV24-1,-,CATSDLSYGYTF,TGTGCCACCAGTGATTTGTCATATGGCTACACCTTC
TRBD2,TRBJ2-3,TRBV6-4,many,CASSDSSGGGDTQYF,TGTGCCAGCAGTGACTCGAGCGGGGGTGGGGATACGCAGTATTTT
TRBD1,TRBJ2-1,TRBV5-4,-,CASSLDADRGRRGEQFF,TGTGCCAGCAGCTTGGATGCGGACAGGGGGCGTAGGGGTGAGCAGTTCTTC
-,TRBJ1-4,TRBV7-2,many,CASSLSKDSEKLFF,TGTGCCAGCAGCTTAAGTAAGGATAGTGAAAAACTGTTTTTT
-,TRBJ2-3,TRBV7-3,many,CASSLLTATDTQYF,TGTGCCAGCAGCTTATTAACCGCCACAGATACGCAGTATTTT
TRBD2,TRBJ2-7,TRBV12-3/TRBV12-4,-,CASSSPPSGGSYEQYF,TGTGCCAGCAGTTCGCCCCCTAGCGGTGGGTCCTACGAGCAGTACTTC
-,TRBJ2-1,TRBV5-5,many,CASSFDLYNEQFF,TGTGCCAGCAGCTTTGACCTTTACAATGAGCAGTTCTTC
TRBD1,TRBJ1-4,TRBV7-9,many,CASSQGQANEKLFF,TGTGCCAGCTCCCAGGGACAGGCGAATGAAAAACTGTTTTTT
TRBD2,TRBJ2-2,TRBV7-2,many,CASPAGLAGSGNTGELFF,TGTGCCAGCCCCGCGGGGCTAGCGGGATCGGGGAACACCGGGGAGCTGTTTTTT
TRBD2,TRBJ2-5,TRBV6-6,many,CASSYWGLAGGSSFQETQYF,TGTGCCAGCAGTTACTGGGGACTAGCGGGGGGCTCCTCCTTCCAAGAGACCCAGTACTTC
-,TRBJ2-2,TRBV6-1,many,CASSERSATANTGELFF,TGTGCCAGCAGTGAACGCTCAGCCACCGCGAACACCGGGGAGCTGTTTTTT
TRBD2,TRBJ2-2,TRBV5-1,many,CASSWIAGGQNTGELFF,TGCGCCAGCAGCTGGATAGCGGGGGGACAGAACACCGGGGAGCTGTTTTTT
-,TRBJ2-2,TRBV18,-,CASSPVANTGELFF,TGTGCCAGCTCACCTGTAGCGAACACCGGGGAGCTGTTTTTT
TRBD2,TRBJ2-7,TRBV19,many,CASSIGSGSPPYEQYF,TGTGCCAGTAGTATAGGTAGCGGGAGTCCCCCCTACGAGCAGTACTTC
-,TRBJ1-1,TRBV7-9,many,CASIPWVTQNTEAFF,TGTGCCAGCATCCCGTGGGTTACCCAGAACACTGAAGCTTTCTTT
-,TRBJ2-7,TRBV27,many,CASSPPQGYEQYF,TGTGCCAGCAGTCCACCTCAGGGCTACGAGCAGTACTTC
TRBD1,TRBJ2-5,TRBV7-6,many,CASSLTVGQGRETQYF,TGTGCCAGCAGCTTAACAGTTGGACAGGGAAGGGAGACCCAGTACTTC
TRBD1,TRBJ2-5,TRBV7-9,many,CASSLGDRGHRETQYF,TGTGCCAGCAGCTTGGGTGACAGGGGCCATCGAGAGACCCAGTACTTC
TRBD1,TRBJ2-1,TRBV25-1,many,CASNRDREPGGNEQFF,TGTGCCAGCAACCGAGACAGGGAGCCAGGAGGCAATGAGCAGTTCTTC
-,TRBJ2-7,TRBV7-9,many,CASSLHADSYEQYF,TGTGCCAGCAGCTTACACGCGGATTCCTACGAGCAGTACTTC
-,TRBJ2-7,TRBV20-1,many,CSAGTVERGIYEQYF,TGCAGTGCTGGGACTGTCGAGAGGGGGATCTACGAGCAGTACTTC
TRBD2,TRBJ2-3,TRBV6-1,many,CASGASGGPDTQYF,TGTGCCAGCGGCGCTAGCGGGGGGCCGGATACGCAGTATTTT
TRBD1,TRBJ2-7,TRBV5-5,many,CASSLTGRAYEQYF,TGTGCCAGCAGCCTGACAGGGAGAGCCTACGAGCAGTACTTC
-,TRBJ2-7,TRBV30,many,CAWSVYSEQYF,TGTGCCTGGAGTGTATATTCCGAGCAGTACTTC
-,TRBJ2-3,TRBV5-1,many,CASCALTHTDTQYF,TGCGCCAGTTGTGCCCTTACCCACACAGATACGCAGTATTTT
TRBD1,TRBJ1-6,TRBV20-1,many,CSARDADRGWNSPLHF,TGCAGTGCTAGAGATGCGGACAGGGGATGGAATTCACCCCTCCACTTT